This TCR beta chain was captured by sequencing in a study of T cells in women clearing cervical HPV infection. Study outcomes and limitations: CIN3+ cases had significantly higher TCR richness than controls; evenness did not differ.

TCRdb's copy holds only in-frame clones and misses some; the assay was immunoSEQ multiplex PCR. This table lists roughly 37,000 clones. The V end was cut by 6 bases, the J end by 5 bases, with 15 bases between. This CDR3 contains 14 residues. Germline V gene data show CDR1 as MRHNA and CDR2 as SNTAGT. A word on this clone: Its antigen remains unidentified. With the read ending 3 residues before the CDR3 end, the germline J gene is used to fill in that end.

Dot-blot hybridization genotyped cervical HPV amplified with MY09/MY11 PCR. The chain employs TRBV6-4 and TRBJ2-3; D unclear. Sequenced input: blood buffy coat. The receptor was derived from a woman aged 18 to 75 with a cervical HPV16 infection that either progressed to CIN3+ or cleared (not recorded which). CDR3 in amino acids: CASSESTAGDTQYF. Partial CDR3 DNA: TGTGCCAGCAGCGAATCTACCGCCGGAGATACG.